Each of the 29 T cell receptor beta chains below was sequenced from the same sample in a study of cytomegalovirus exposure and HLA in healthy donors. Only in-frame clones appear in the TCRdb table, and some are missing; sequencing was by immunoSEQ multiplex PCR. This sample yields more than 250,000 clones, of which roughly 88% are seen a single time; 0.65% to 0.85% belongs to the top ten. Sample: PBMCs. The source of these receptors is a woman younger than 30 in good health and CMV-seronegative.

V gene TRBV27 combines with J gene TRBJ2-1; perhaps TRBD2 as D (6 bases). Between the trimmed V and J ends, which lost 8 bases and 8 bases, there was a span of 22 bases. Germline CDR1 MNHEY, CDR2 SMNVEV (reference sequence). CDR3 size: 15 residues. The CDR3 bases are TGTGCCAGCCAACGGTTGCGGGGAGCGGGCGATGAGCAGTTCTTC. This encodes CASQRLRGAGDEQFF.

The chain links TRBV5-6 to TRBJ2-7; a weak D match, TRBD1 (5 bases). Trimming stripped 6 bases from V and 2 bases from J, with 15 bases between. This CDR3 is 14 amino acids long. From germline, CDR1 is SGHDT and CDR2 YYEEEE. The CDR3 DNA is TGTGCCAGCACCCTGGGGCAGGGTCCCTACGAGCAGTACTTC. Translation: CASTLGQGPYEQYF.

The chain recombines TRBV9 with TRBJ2-7; 9 positions match TRBD1. Germline V gene data show CDR1 as SGDLS and CDR2 as YYNGEE. This CDR3 region has 16 residues. With V trimmed by 4 bases and J by 0 bases, 8 bases remained unmatched. The CDR3: CASSPLGTGNSYEQYF. The CDR3 bases are TGTGCCAGCAGCCCCTTGGGGACAGGGAACTCCTACGAGCAGTACTTC. Complete variable domain (other parts from reference TRBV9 and TRBJ2-7): DSGVTQTPKHLITATGQRVTLRCSPRSGDLSVYWYQQSLDQGLQFLIQYYNGEERAKGNILERFSAQQFPDLHSELNLSSLELGDSALYFCASSPLGTGNSYEQYFGPGTRLTVT.

This clone has just one count. This rearrangement joins TRBV28 to TRBJ1-5, with D maybe TRBD1 (6 bases). Trimming took off 3 bases at V and 7 bases at J, with 19 bases between the two ends. This CDR3 has 16 amino acids. Germline V gene sequence: CDR1 MDHEN, CDR2 SYDVKM. The CDR3 protein is CASSLVGGQRGQPQHF. CDR3 nucleotides: TGTGCCAGCAGTTTGGTTGGGGGACAAAGGGGCCAGCCCCAGCATTTT.

This clone was observed a handful of times. V is TRBV9 and J is TRBJ2-7; a weak D match, TRBD1 (6 bases). CDR1 is SGDLS, CDR2 YYNGEE, per germline. Deletions cut 0 bases from V and 3 bases from J, with 10 bases between. The CDR3 sequence is 14 residues long. The chain's CDR3 is CASSVGPDSYEQYF. As DNA, the CDR3 is TGTGCCAGCAGCGTAGGACCGGACAGCTACGAGCAGTACTTC.

This chain connects TRBV11-2 to TRBJ2-4; 8 bases map to TRBD2. J lost 11 bases, V lost 1 base, and 16 bases had no gene match. Per the germline V gene, CDR1 is SGHAT and CDR2 is FQNNGV. This CDR3 comprises 17 residues. CDR3 sequence (DNA): TGTGCCAGCAGCTTAGGAGTCTTGGTTAGCGGGGAAGCCTTTCAGTACTTC. Its translation is CASSLGVLVSGEAFQYF. The full variable domain, completed using reference TRBV11-2 and TRBJ2-4, is EAGVAQSPRYKIIEKRQSVAFWCNPISGHATLYWYQQILGQGPKLLIQFQNNGVVDDSQLPKDRFSAERLKGVDSTLKIQPAKLEDSAVYLCASSLGVLVSGEAFQYFGAGTRLSVL.

This clone was recorded once. The chain combines TRBV6-6 with TRBJ2-7; D is possibly TRBD2 (6 bases). Trimming removed 2 bases from V and 5 bases from J, with 10 bases in between. This CDR3 is built from 13 residues. Germline assignment: CDR1 MNHNY and CDR2 SVGAGI (reference sequence). For the CDR3, the DNA is TGTGCCAGCAGTTACAGGGGAGGCCACGAGCAGTACTTC. Protein product: CASSYRGGHEQYF.

This chain links TRBV4-2 with TRBJ2-3; 13 nucleotides line up with TRBD2. The CDR3 is 16 residues long. Germline CDR1 LGHNA, CDR2 YNFKEQ. V lost 5 bases to trimming and J lost 5 bases; unmatched junction nucleotides: 7. The CDR3, as DNA: TGTGCCAGCAGCGAGAGGACTAGCGGGAGTGTAGATACGCAGTATTTT. It codes for CASSERTSGSVDTQYF.

This chain connects TRBV7-2 to TRBJ1-3; D may be TRBD1 (6 bases). Germline CDR1 and CDR2: SGHTA and FQGNSA. With 1 base removed from V and 4 bases from J, the gap between germline ends came to 8 bases. This CDR3 is built from 14 residues. The chain's CDR3 is CASSLVQGGNTIYF. CDR3 nucleotide sequence: TGTGCCAGCAGCTTAGTACAGGGAGGAAACACCATATATTTT.

The count of this clone is one. This chain links TRBV7-2 with TRBJ2-7; the D gene is possibly TRBD1 (6 bases). Trimming removed 5 bases from V and 6 bases from J, with 17 bases in between. Per germline, CDR1 SGHTA and CDR2 FQGNSA. The CDR3 has 14 residues. In nucleotides, the CDR3 is TGTGCCAGCAGCGGTACAGGGTTCGTAGGCGAGCAGTACTTC. Its translation is CASSGTGFVGEQYF.

This clone was detected only once. The chain joins TRBV2 to TRBJ2-1, with 11 bases lining up with TRBD2. The germline CDR1 and CDR2 sequences are SNHLY and FYNNEI. V shed 9 bases and J 9 bases; nucleotides not matched to a gene: 10. This CDR3 is built from 14 residues. The CDR3 DNA reads as TGTGCCAGTACCCTTAGCGGGAGGGAGGGTGAGCAGTTCTTC. It encodes CASTLSGREGEQFF.

The chain has TRBV5-1 and TRBJ2-1; possibly TRBD2 for D (6 bases). This CDR3 contains 14 residues. Per the germline V gene, CDR1 is SGHRS and CDR2 is YFSETQ. V was trimmed by 4 bases and J by 4 bases, leaving 12 bases between them. This CDR3 reads CASSETRLYNEQFF. Written as DNA, the CDR3 is TGCGCCAGCAGCGAGACTAGATTGTACAATGAGCAGTTCTTC.

V and J are TRBV6-5 and TRBJ1-1; D not resolved. The CDR3 is 15 residues long. CDR1 and CDR2 (germline): MNHEY, SVGAGI. Trimming left V 3 bases short and J 3 bases short, with 14 bases between. The CDR3 here is CASSYFVSADTEAFF. In nucleotides, the CDR3 is TGTGCCAGCAGTTATTTCGTCTCTGCGGACACTGAAGCTTTCTTT.

This chain connects TRBV5-1 to TRBJ2-2; possibly TRBD2 for D (5 bases). Germline V gene sequence: CDR1 SGHRS, CDR2 YFSETQ. The V end lost 7 bases, the J end lost 1 base, and 11 bases lay between the germline ends. This CDR3 spans 14 amino acids. This CDR3 reads CASGFGRNTGELFF. In DNA form, the CDR3 reads TGCGCCAGCGGATTTGGGAGGAACACCGGGGAGCTGTTTTTT. Full variable domain (rest looked up from reference TRBV5-1 and TRBJ2-2): KAGVTQTPRYLIKTRGQQVTLSCSPISGHRSVSWYQQTPGQGLQFLFEYFSETQRNKGNFPGRFSGRQFSNSRSEMNVSTLELGDSALYLCASGFGRNTGELFFGEGSRLTVL.

This chain uses TRBV11-2 with TRBJ2-7; maybe TRBD2 (5 bases). The V and J ends lost 2 bases and 0 bases respectively, with 11 bases between them. Germline values: CDR1 SGHAT, CDR2 FQNNGV. The CDR3 length is 15 residues. For the CDR3, the DNA is TGTGCCAGCAGCTTATCCTACAGCGGCTCCTACGAGCAGTACTTC. This sequence encodes CASSLSYSGSYEQYF.

This chain links TRBV9 with TRBJ1-5, with D possibly being TRBD1 (6 bases). V shed 6 bases and J shed 4 bases, with 20 bases lying between them. The CDR3 totals 16 residues. Germline-derived CDR1 and CDR2 are SGDLS and YYNGEE. As DNA, the CDR3 is TGTGCCAGCACCCGCCGGGGGGGGGCTCGGAATCAGCCCCAGCATTTT. This translates into CASTRRGGARNQPQHF. Using reference TRBV9 and TRBJ1-5 for the parts outside the CDR3, the full variable domain is DSGVTQTPKHLITATGQRVTLRCSPRSGDLSVYWYQQSLDQGLQFLIQYYNGEERAKGNILERFSAQQFPDLHSELNLSSLELGDSALYFCASTRRGGARNQPQHFGDGTRLSIL.

The V and J genes are TRBV27 and TRBJ2-7, with 8 positions matching TRBD2. With V trimmed by 6 bases and J by 0 bases, 7 bases remained unmatched. There are 15 residues in the CDR3. CDR1 is MNHEY and CDR2 is SMNVEV in the germline V gene (reference sequence). The CDR3 protein is CASRPLAGLSYEQYF. In DNA form, the CDR3 reads TGTGCCAGCAGGCCTCTAGCGGGTCTCTCCTACGAGCAGTACTTC.

The chain joins TRBV4-1 to TRBJ1-2, with 10 nucleotides matching TRBD1. The CDR3 sequence is 15 residues long. CDR1 and CDR2 (germline): MGHRA, YSYEKL. V trimming: 4 bases; J trimming: 7 bases; junction bases outside the gene matches: 9. The CDR3 nucleotides are TGCGCCAGCAGCCGATTTGGACAGGGGGAAGGTGGCTACACCTTC. Amino acids: CASSRFGQGEGGYTF.

This clone is a singleton in its sample. The chain recombines TRBV7-9 with TRBJ2-4; D remains unclear. The CDR3 consists of 14 residues. V lost 1 base, J lost 8 bases, and 12 bases lay in between. The germline V gene has CDR1 SEHNR and CDR2 FQNEAQ (reference sequence). CDR3 in amino acids: CASSLGQPGDIQYF. Here the CDR3 DNA reads TGTGCCAGCAGCTTAGGGCAGCCCGGAGACATTCAGTACTTC. Full variable domain (outside the CDR3, taken from reference TRBV7-9 and TRBJ2-4): DTGVSQNPRHKITKRGQNVTFRCDPISEHNRLYWYRQTLGQGPEFLTYFQNEAQLEKSRLLSDRFSAERPKGSFSTLEIQRTEQGDSAMYLCASSLGQPGDIQYFGAGTRLSVL.

The chain uses TRBV4-1 and TRBJ1-1; weak D call: TRBD1 (5 bases). The CDR3 is made up of 15 amino acids. CDR1 and CDR2 (germline): MGHRA, YSYEKL. The V end lost 7 bases, the J end lost 0 bases, and 15 bases lay between the germline ends. The CDR3 bases are TGCGCCAGCACGGCGGGAGGGGAGATGAACACTGAAGCTTTCTTT. Translation gives CASTAGGEMNTEAFF.

At least ten counts were recorded for this clone. This chain links TRBV20-1 with TRBJ1-1; D possibly corresponds to TRBD1 (6 bases). The CDR3 runs 11 residues. Between the trimmed V and J ends, which lost 5 bases and 6 bases, there was a span of 10 bases. Germline-derived CDR1 and CDR2 are DFQATT and SNEGSKA (reference sequence). CDR3 residues: CSAPRGSEAFF. The CDR3 DNA is TGCAGTGCTCCAAGGGGGTCTGAAGCTTTCTTT.

The chain recombines TRBV13 with TRBJ2-1; 9 bases align to TRBD2. The V segment lost 7 bases and the J segment 0 bases; nucleotides outside the gene matches: 25. Per germline, CDR1 PRHDT and CDR2 FYEKMQ (reference sequence). The CDR3 consists of 22 residues. CDR3 nucleotides: TGTGCCAGCAACCTCGGGGACAGACTCGGACTAGCGCCAACTAACTCCTACAATGAGCAGTTCTTC. It specifies CASNLGDRLGLAPTNSYNEQFF.

This clone came up once. The genes are TRBV4-3 and TRBJ2-2, with 13 bases lining up with TRBD2. V trimming: 0 bases; J trimming: 2 bases; junction bases outside the gene matches: 6. This CDR3 contains 19 residues. In germline, CDR1 is LGHNA, CDR2 YSLEER. In DNA form, the CDR3 reads TGCGCCAGCAGCCAAGAGCCGGGACTAGCGGGGTTAAACACCGGGGAGCTGTTTTTT. Amino acids: CASSQEPGLAGLNTGELFF.

The gene calls are TRBV4-3 and TRBJ1-5; 7 nucleotides match TRBD1. The CDR3 has 16 amino acids. Germline CDR1 reads LGHNA; CDR2 reads YSLEER. J gave up 7 bases and V 0 bases, and 9 bases lay outside the gene matches. The CDR3 loop is CASSQEPYRGSQPQHF. The CDR3 DNA reads as TGCGCCAGCAGCCAAGAACCTTACAGGGGAAGCCAGCCCCAGCATTTT.

This clone turned up a few times. The gene calls are TRBV29-1 and TRBJ2-1; TRBD2 matches 13 bases. Trimming at V came to 7 bases and at J to 7 bases, leaving 4 bases not matched to a gene. The length of the CDR3 is 13 residues. Germline V gene data show CDR1 as SQVTM and CDR2 as ANQGSEA. The chain's CDR3 is CSAQGLAGNEQFF. Here the CDR3 DNA reads TGCAGCGCCCAGGGACTAGCGGGGAATGAGCAGTTCTTC.

The chain couples TRBV5-1 to TRBJ2-3; 7 bases align to TRBD2. Trimming removed 0 bases from V and 4 bases from J; junction bases left unmatched: 5. The germline V gene has CDR1 SGHRS and CDR2 YFSETQ. CDR3 length equals 15 residues. CDR3 sequence reads: CASSLGGRDSDTQYF. The CDR3 DNA is TGCGCCAGCAGCTTGGGCGGGAGAGATTCAGATACGCAGTATTTT.

This clone was counted only a few times. The genes are TRBV6-5 and TRBJ2-7, with D unresolved. The CDR3 totals 11 residues. With 2 bases removed from V and 5 bases from J, the gap between germline ends came to 4 bases. The germline gives CDR1 MNHEY, CDR2 SVGAGI. The chain's CDR3 is CASSYENEQYF. CDR3 nucleotide sequence: TGTGCCAGCAGTTACGAGAACGAGCAGTACTTC.

The rearrangement uses TRBV15 and TRBJ1-2; D is possibly TRBD1 (6 bases). V lost 5 bases and J 4 bases, leaving 14 bases between the germline ends. Germline V gene lookup returns CDR1 LNHNV and CDR2 YYDKDF (reference sequence). The CDR3 spans 14 residues. CDR3: CATSSQEDSYGYTF. The CDR3 DNA is TGTGCCACCAGCTCGCAGGAGGACAGCTATGGCTACACCTTC.

The V and J genes are TRBV6-4 and TRBJ2-1; D perhaps matches TRBD1 (5 bases). Germline loops: CDR1 MRHNA, CDR2 SNTAGT. The CDR3 runs 14 residues. V was pared by 6 bases and J by 4 bases, with 13 bases between. The CDR3 DNA reads TGTGCCAGCAGCCCAGGGTTCGCATACAATGAGCAGTTCTTC. Its protein is CASSPGFAYNEQFF.